The following is a TCR beta chain sequence with its context. What it binds is unknown. The table came from immunoSEQ multiplex PCR; TCRdb's copy has only in-frame clones and leaves some out. The table lists hundreds of thousands of clones, approximately 83% of them singletons, with 1% to 1.5% in the top ten. This sample stems from a study of cytomegalovirus exposure and HLA in healthy donors. Study at large: The 90 to 150 validation repertoires, a later analysis reported, used the same platform as the approximately 700 first-cohort repertoires. Findings and limits, study-wide: Some public TCRs appeared in many individuals, while most sequences were rare. It was 150 or so TCR beta chains that were listed as cytomegalovirus-associated.

Germline assignment: CDR1 MNHEY and CDR2 SMNVEV (reference sequence). CDR3 length: 16 amino acids. The V end lost 1 base, the J end lost 1 base, and 14 bases lay between the germline ends. The material sequenced was PBMCs. This clonotype was obtained from a woman aged 25 to 39 in good health and CMV-seropositive. The chain joins TRBV27 to TRBJ2-7, with D tentatively TRBD2 (7 bases). CDR3 nucleotide sequence: TGTGCCAGCAGTTTATTCCGGGGGGCGACGTCCTACGAGCAGTACTTC. It is translated as CASSLFRGATSYEQYF.